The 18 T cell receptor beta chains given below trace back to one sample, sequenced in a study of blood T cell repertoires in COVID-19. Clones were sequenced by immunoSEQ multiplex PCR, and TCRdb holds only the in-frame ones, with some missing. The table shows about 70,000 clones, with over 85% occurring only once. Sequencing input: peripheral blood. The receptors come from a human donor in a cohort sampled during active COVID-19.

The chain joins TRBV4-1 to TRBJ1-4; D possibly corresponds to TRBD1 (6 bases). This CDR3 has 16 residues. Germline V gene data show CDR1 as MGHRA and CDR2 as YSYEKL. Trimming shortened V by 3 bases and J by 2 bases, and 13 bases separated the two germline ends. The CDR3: CASSQPQGFTNEKLFF. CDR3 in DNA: TGCGCCAGCAGCCAGCCACAGGGTTTTACTAATGAAAAACTGTTTTTT.

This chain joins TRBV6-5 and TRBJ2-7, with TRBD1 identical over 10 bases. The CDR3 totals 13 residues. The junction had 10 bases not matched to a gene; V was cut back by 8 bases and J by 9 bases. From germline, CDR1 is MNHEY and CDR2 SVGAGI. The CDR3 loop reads CASRPGQGVRQYF. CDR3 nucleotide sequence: TGTGCCAGCCGCCCAGGACAGGGGGTCAGGCAGTACTTC.

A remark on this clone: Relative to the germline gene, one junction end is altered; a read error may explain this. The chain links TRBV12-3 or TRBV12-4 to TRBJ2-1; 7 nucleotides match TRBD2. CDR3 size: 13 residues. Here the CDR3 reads CASSLAEFNEQFF. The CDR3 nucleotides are TGTGCCAGCAGTCTAGCGGAGTTCAATGAGCAGTTCTTC.

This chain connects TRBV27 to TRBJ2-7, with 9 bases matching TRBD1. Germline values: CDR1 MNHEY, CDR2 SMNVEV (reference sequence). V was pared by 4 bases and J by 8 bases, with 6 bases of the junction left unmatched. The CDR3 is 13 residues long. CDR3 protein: CASSSIGQGKQYF. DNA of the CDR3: TGTGCCAGCAGTTCCATCGGACAGGGGAAGCAGTACTTC.

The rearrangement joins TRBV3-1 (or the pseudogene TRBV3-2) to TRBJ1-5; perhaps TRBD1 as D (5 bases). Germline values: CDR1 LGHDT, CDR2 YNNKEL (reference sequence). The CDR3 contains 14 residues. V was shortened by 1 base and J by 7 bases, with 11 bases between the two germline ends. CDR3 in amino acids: CASSQGQGGQPQHF. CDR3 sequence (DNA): TGTGCCAGCAGCCAAGGGCAGGGCGGCCAGCCCCAGCATTTT.

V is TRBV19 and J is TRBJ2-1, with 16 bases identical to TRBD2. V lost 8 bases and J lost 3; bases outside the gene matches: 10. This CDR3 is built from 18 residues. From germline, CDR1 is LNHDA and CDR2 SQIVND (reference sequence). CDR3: CASQLGTSGRAFYNEQFF. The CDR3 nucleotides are TGTGCCAGTCAACTAGGGACTAGCGGGAGGGCCTTCTACAATGAGCAGTTCTTC. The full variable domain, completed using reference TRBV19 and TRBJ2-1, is DGGITQSPKYLFRKEGQNVTLSCEQNLNHDAMYWYRQDPGQGLRLIYYSQIVNDFQKGDIAEGYSVSREKKESFPLTVTSAQKNPTAFYLCASQLGTSGRAFYNEQFFGPGTRLTVL.

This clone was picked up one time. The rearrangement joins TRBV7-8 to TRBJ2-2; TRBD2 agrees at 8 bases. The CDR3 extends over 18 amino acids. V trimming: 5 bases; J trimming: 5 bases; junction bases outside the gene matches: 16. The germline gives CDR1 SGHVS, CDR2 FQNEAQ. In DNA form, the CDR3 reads TGTGCCAGCAGCCTAGGGGGGAGCGGGAGAACCAGAACCGGGGAGCTGTTTTTT. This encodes CASSLGGSGRTRTGELFF.

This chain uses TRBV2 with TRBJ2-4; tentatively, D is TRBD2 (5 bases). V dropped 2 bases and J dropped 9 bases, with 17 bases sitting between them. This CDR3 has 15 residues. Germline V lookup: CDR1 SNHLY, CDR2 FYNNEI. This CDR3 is CASSELSQAGGIQYF. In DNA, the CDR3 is TGTGCCAGCAGTGAATTATCGCAGGCGGGCGGCATTCAGTACTTC. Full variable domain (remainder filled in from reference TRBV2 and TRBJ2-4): EPEVTQTPSHQVTQMGQEVILRCVPISNHLYFYWYRQILGQKVEFLVSFYNNEISEKSEIFDDQFSVERPDGSNFTLKIRSTKLEDSAMYFCASSELSQAGGIQYFGAGTRLSVL.

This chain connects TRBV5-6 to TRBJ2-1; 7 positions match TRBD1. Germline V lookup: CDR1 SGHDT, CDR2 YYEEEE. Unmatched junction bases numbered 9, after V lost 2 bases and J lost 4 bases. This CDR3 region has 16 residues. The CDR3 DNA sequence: TGTGCCAGCAGCTTCACAGGGGCCGAGTTTTACAATGAGCAGTTCTTC. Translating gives CASSFTGAEFYNEQFF.

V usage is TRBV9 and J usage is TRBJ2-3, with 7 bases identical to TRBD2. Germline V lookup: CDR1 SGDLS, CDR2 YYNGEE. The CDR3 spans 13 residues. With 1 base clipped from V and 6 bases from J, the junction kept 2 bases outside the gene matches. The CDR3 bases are TGTGCCAGCAGCGTATGGGGGGGTGATACGCAGTATTTT. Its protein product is CASSVWGGDTQYF.

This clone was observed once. CDR3 bases: TGTGCCAGCAGTCCGACTAGCGGGACCTCCTACGAGCAGTACTTC. It encodes CASSPTSGTSYEQYF. V and J are TRBV28 and TRBJ2-7; TRBD2 matches 11 bases. CDR1 and CDR2 (germline): MDHEN, SYDVKM. The CDR3 is 15 residues long. Trimming cost V 5 bases and J 0 bases; bases outside gene matches: 3.

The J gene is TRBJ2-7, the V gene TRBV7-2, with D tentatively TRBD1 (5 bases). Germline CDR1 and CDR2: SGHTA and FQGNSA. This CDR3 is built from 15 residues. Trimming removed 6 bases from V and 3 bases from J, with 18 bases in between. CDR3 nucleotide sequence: TGTGCCAGCAGGCCAGACCCAGGGCCTAACTACGAGCAGTACTTC. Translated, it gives CASRPDPGPNYEQYF.

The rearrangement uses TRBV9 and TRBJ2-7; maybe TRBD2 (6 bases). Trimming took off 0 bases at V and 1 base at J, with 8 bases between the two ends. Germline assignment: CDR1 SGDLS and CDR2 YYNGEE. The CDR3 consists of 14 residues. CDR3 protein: CASSVDGSSYEQYF. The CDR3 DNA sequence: TGTGCCAGCAGCGTAGACGGGAGTTCCTACGAGCAGTACTTC.

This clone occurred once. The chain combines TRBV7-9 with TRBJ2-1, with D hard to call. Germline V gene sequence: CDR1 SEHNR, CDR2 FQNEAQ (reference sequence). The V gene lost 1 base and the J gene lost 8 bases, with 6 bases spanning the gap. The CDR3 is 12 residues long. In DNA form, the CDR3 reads TGTGCCAGCAGCTTAGTTATTTATGAGCAGTTCTTC. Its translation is CASSLVIYEQFF.

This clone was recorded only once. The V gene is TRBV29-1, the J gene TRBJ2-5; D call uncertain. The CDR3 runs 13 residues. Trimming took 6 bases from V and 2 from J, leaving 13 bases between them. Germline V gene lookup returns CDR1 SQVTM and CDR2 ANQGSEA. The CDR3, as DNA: TGCAGCGTCGAAAGTGGCAGTCAAGAGACCCAGTACTTC. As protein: CSVESGSQETQYF.

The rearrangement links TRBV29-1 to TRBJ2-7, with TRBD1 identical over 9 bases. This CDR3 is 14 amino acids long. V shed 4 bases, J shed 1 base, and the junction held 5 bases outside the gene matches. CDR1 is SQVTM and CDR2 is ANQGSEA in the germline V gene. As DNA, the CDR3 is TGCAGCGTTGGGAAACAGGGGGCGTCCTACGAGCAGTACTTC. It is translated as CSVGKQGASYEQYF.

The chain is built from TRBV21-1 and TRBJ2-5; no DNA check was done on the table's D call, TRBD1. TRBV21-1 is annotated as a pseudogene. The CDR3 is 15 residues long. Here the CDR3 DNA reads TGTGCCAGCGAGAATGGGACAGGGGATGCAGAGACCCAGTACTTC. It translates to CASENGTGDAETQYF.

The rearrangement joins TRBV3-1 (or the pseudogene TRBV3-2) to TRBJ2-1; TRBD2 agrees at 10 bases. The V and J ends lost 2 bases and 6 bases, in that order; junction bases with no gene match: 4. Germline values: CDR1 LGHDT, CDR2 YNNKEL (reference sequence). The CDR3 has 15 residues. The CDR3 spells CASSQSGLATNEQFF. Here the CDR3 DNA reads TGTGCCAGCAGCCAATCGGGACTAGCGACCAATGAGCAGTTCTTC.